Shown below are 25 T cell receptor beta chains from a single sample sequenced in a study of T cell responses to AZD1222 COVID-19 vaccine. Assay: immunoSEQ multiplex PCR; the TCRdb copy retains only in-frame clones and omits some. The sample comprises about 130,000 clones, roughly 88% of which are singletons, and around 20% rests with the top ten. Sequencing used peripheral blood, obtained on day 0 of MenACWY control vaccination. The source is an adult in good health.

V is TRBV19 and J is TRBJ2-1; TRBD2 aligns across 7 bases. J was trimmed by 4 bases and V by 3 bases; bases with no gene match: 3. The length of the CDR3 is 14 residues. Per the germline V gene, CDR1 is LNHDA and CDR2 is SQIVND (reference sequence). In nucleotides, the CDR3 is TGTGCCAGTAGTATGATGCGGGAGTACAATGAGCAGTTCTTC. Amino acids: CASSMMREYNEQFF.

V and J are TRBV14 and TRBJ2-3, with D possibly matching TRBD2 (6 bases). The CDR3 is 16 residues long. Germline V gene sequence: CDR1 SGHDN, CDR2 FVKESK. V was clipped by 4 bases and J by 2 bases, with 16 bases between them. CDR3 in amino acids: CASSPRELYFTDTQYF. CDR3 sequence (DNA): TGTGCCAGCAGCCCGCGGGAACTATACTTCACAGATACGCAGTATTTT.

V gene TRBV11-1 combines with J gene TRBJ2-1, with a weak D call TRBD2 (6 bases). The V gene's germline CDR1 is SGHAT and CDR2 FQDESV (reference sequence). Deletions cut 5 bases from V and 0 bases from J, with 11 bases between. This CDR3 has 15 residues. In nucleotides, the CDR3 is TGTGCCAGCAGCCCAACTAGCCGCTCCTACAATGAGCAGTTCTTC. It yields the protein CASSPTSRSYNEQFF.

This chain connects TRBV15 to TRBJ1-5; a possible D gene is TRBD1 (6 bases). The V gene lost 1 base and the J gene lost 5 bases, with 9 bases spanning the gap. The CDR3 sequence is 14 residues long. The germline V gene encodes CDR1 LNHNV and CDR2 YYDKDF (reference sequence). CDR3 sequence: CATSRGGTYQPQHF. CDR3 DNA sequence: TGTGCCACCAGCAGAGGAGGGACATATCAGCCCCAGCATTTT.

The chain joins TRBV6-5 to TRBJ2-3; 11 bases line up with TRBD2. J lost 1 base, V lost 8 bases, and 2 bases had no gene match. The CDR3 has 14 amino acids. Germline loops: CDR1 MNHEY, CDR2 SVGAGI. In DNA, the CDR3 is TGTGCCAGCGGGACTAGCGGTCGCACAGATACGCAGTATTTT. Residues: CASGTSGRTDTQYF.

The genes are TRBV7-7 and TRBJ2-2; D remains ambiguous. Germline-derived CDR1 and CDR2 are SSHAT and FNYEAQ (reference sequence). This CDR3 has 16 residues. Trimming cost V 4 bases and J 4 bases, with 16 bases left between them. CDR3 residues: CASSSHQLVSTGELFF. CDR3 nucleotides: TGTGCCAGCAGCTCCCATCAGTTGGTTTCCACCGGGGAGCTGTTTTTT.

This chain links TRBV27 with TRBJ2-7, with TRBD1 as a possible D gene (6 bases). This CDR3 is built from 15 residues. The germline V gene has CDR1 MNHEY and CDR2 SMNVEV (reference sequence). The V and J ends lost 0 bases and 1 base respectively, with 10 bases between them. The CDR3 region is CASSLSSRGSYEQYF. The CDR3 DNA sequence: TGTGCCAGCAGTTTATCGAGCAGGGGATCCTACGAGCAGTACTTC.

The rearrangement links TRBV27 to TRBJ2-7, with unresolved D. Trimming pared 5 bases from V and 7 bases from J, leaving 12 bases between. The CDR3 is made up of 12 amino acids. Germline CDR1 MNHEY, CDR2 SMNVEV (reference sequence). In nucleotides, the CDR3 is TGTGCCAGCAGTCCCCACTTGGGGGAGCAGTACTTC. Translation: CASSPHLGEQYF.

In its sample, this clone was seen a few times. This chain connects TRBV15 to TRBJ1-2, with TRBD1 as a possible D gene (6 bases). There are 15 residues in the CDR3. Germline lookup yields CDR1 LNHNV and CDR2 YYDKDF (reference sequence). V gave up 3 bases and J gave up 4 bases, with 15 bases separating them. The CDR3 reads CATSRDRGAGYGYTF. CDR3 DNA sequence: TGTGCCACCAGCAGGGACCGGGGGGCGGGCTATGGCTACACCTTC.

The sample holds one count of this clone. This chain joins TRBV2 and TRBJ2-1; possibly TRBD2 for D (6 bases). Germline CDR1 is SNHLY and CDR2 is FYNNEI. V lost 6 bases to trimming and J lost 6 bases, with 12 bases between them. The length of the CDR3 is 13 residues. The CDR3 protein is CASRAGTSNEQFF. CDR3 nucleotide sequence: TGTGCCAGCAGGGCGGGAACTAGCAATGAGCAGTTCTTC.

The rearrangement links TRBV10-3 to TRBJ2-7; a weak D match, TRBD2 (7 bases). Germline CDR1 reads ENHRY; CDR2 reads SYGVKD. The CDR3 spans 15 residues. Trimming removed 4 bases at V and 0 bases at J, with 13 bases between. The CDR3 is CAISGEGTSSYEQYF. The CDR3 nucleotides read TGTGCCATCAGTGGGGAGGGGACAAGCTCCTACGAGCAGTACTTC.

The chain combines TRBV19 with TRBJ1-2; possible D gene TRBD1, 6 bases. V was shortened by 9 bases and J by 5 bases, with 19 bases between the two germline ends. CDR3 size: 14 residues. Germline values: CDR1 LNHDA, CDR2 SQIVND (reference sequence). In nucleotides, the CDR3 is TGTGCCAGCACCCGGCAGGGGTCCGTATATGGCTACACCTTC. It yields the protein CASTRQGSVYGYTF.

V is TRBV5-1 and J is TRBJ2-3; D ambiguous. CDR1 is SGHRS, CDR2 YFSETQ, per germline. The V gene lost 4 bases and the J gene lost 6 bases, with 24 bases spanning the gap. The CDR3 contains 17 residues. The CDR3 spells CASSPNYSGFSVDTQYF. For the CDR3, the DNA is TGCGCCAGCAGCCCGAATTACAGTGGGTTTTCGGTTGATACGCAGTATTTT.

The chain employs TRBV30 and TRBJ2-7, with D perhaps matching TRBD2 (7 bases). Trimming shortened V by 8 bases and J by 0 bases, and 20 bases separated the two germline ends. Germline CDR1 GTSNPN, CDR2 SVGIG (reference sequence). The CDR3 runs to 15 residues. The chain's CDR3 is CAGGAGAQGSYEQYF. CDR3 in DNA: TGTGCCGGGGGGGCGGGGGCCCAGGGCTCCTACGAGCAGTACTTC.

The CDR3 DNA is TGTGCCAGCAGCGGACAGGGGGCGAGAGATCAGCCCCAGCATTTT. It encodes CASSGQGARDQPQHF. The rearrangement joins TRBV2 to TRBJ1-5; 11 nucleotides match TRBD1. The CDR3 sequence is 15 residues long. The germline V gene has CDR1 SNHLY and CDR2 FYNNEI. The V segment lost 6 bases and the J segment 5 bases; nucleotides outside the gene matches: 6.

The chain employs TRBV27 and TRBJ2-1, with 8 bases fitting TRBD2. V trimming: 2 bases; J trimming: 7 bases; junction bases outside the gene matches: 7. This CDR3 has 15 residues. Germline CDR1 and CDR2: MNHEY and SMNVEV (reference sequence). Here the CDR3 DNA reads TGTGCCAGCAGTTTAGGTGCGGGAGGAAGGAATGAGCAGTTCTTC. It encodes CASSLGAGGRNEQFF.

This clone was seen more than once but under ten times. J is TRBJ1-1 and V is TRBV9; D uncertain. The CDR3 length is 12 residues. Per the germline V gene, CDR1 is SGDLS and CDR2 is YYNGEE. The V gene lost 0 bases and the J gene lost 7 bases, with 7 bases spanning the gap. DNA for the CDR3: TGTGCCAGCAGCGTAGAGGACGGTGAAGCTTTCTTT. Its translation: CASSVEDGEAFF.

J is TRBJ2-7 and V is TRBV5-6; 13 bases line up with TRBD2. This CDR3 region has 15 residues. Germline V gene lookup returns CDR1 SGHDT and CDR2 YYEEEE. The J segment lost 0 bases and the V segment lost 4 bases, leaving 1 base of the junction unmatched. CDR3 nucleotide sequence: TGTGCCAGCAGCCGGACTAGCGGGAGCTCCTACGAGCAGTACTTC. Its translation: CASSRTSGSSYEQYF. Drawing the rest from reference TRBV5-6 and TRBJ2-7, the complete variable domain is DAGVTQSPTHLIKTRGQQVTLRCSPKSGHDTVSWYQQALGQGPQFIFQYYEEEERQRGNFPDRFSGHQFPNYSSELNVNALLLGDSALYLCASSRTSGSSYEQYFGPGTRLTVT.

The chain links TRBV11-2 to TRBJ1-3; no firm D call. CDR3 length equals 13 residues. The V end lost 7 bases, the J end lost 1 base, and 8 bases lay between the germline ends. The germline V gene encodes CDR1 SGHAT and CDR2 FQNNGV. CDR3 in amino acids: CASTTNSGNTIYF. The CDR3 region has the DNA TGTGCCAGCACCACCAATTCTGGAAACACCATATATTTT.

The genes are TRBV4-1 and TRBJ2-5, with a possible D match to TRBD2 (6 bases). The CDR3 extends over 15 amino acids. The germline V gene has CDR1 MGHRA and CDR2 YSYEKL. Trimming took off 1 base at V and 3 bases at J, with 12 bases between the two ends. CDR3 nucleotide sequence: TGCGCCAGCAGCCAAGCCGGGACTCCTAAAGAGACCCAGTACTTC. It yields the protein CASSQAGTPKETQYF.

The chain links TRBV5-1 to TRBJ2-2, with 9 bases identical to TRBD1. The CDR3 contains 17 residues. The ends lost 4 bases at V and 4 bases at J; junction bases unmatched: 11. Germline V lookup: CDR1 SGHRS, CDR2 YFSETQ. The CDR3 nucleotides are TGCGCCAGCAGCCTTAAAGGTACAGGGGGCAGCACCGGGGAGCTGTTTTTT. Protein sequence: CASSLKGTGGSTGELFF.

The V gene is TRBV30, the J gene TRBJ1-2; 7 bases line up with TRBD1. The germline V gene encodes CDR1 GTSNPN and CDR2 SVGIG (reference sequence). The CDR3 covers 14 residues. V was pared by 1 base and J by 8 bases, with 10 bases of the junction left unmatched. CDR3 in amino acids: CAWSAFRQGGGYTF. The DNA for the CDR3 is TGTGCCTGGAGTGCTTTTCGACAGGGTGGAGGCTACACCTTC.

The V call is TRBV10-3, the J call TRBJ2-7; 12 nucleotides align to TRBD2. V gave up 2 bases and J gave up 6 bases; unmatched junction bases: 5. This CDR3 contains 15 residues. In germline, CDR1 is ENHRY, CDR2 SYGVKD. This CDR3 reads CAISETSGRSAEQYF. DNA for the CDR3: TGTGCCATCAGTGAGACTAGCGGGAGGAGCGCCGAGCAGTACTTC.

The gene calls are TRBV7-9 and TRBJ2-1; TRBD2 is a possible D gene (5 bases). This CDR3 comprises 13 residues. V lost 5 bases, J lost 6 bases, and 11 bases lay in between. Germline V gene lookup returns CDR1 SEHNR and CDR2 FQNEAQ (reference sequence). CDR3 residues: CASSPDYPNEQFF. The CDR3 coding sequence is TGTGCCAGCAGCCCCGACTACCCCAATGAGCAGTTCTTC.

The chain recombines TRBV28 with TRBJ1-4; D ambiguous. Between the trimmed V and J ends, which lost 5 bases and 7 bases, there was a span of 14 bases. The CDR3 runs 14 residues. The germline CDR1 and CDR2 sequences are MDHEN and SYDVKM. For the CDR3, the DNA is TGTGCCAGCAGTCTCGATTCGGTGGTTGAAAAACTGTTTTTT. Its protein product is CASSLDSVVEKLFF.